This T cell receptor (beta chain) is from a study of blood T cell repertoires in COVID-19. In the study's own analysis: Amplification from reference gene primers served as the basis for estimated nucleated cell counts. Assay used: immunoSEQ multiplex PCR; TCRdb lists only in-frame clones, some missing. V, J and clone size are those of that table, while D and trimming were read from the DNA. The repertoire consists of 130,000 to 150,000 clones, with around nine tenths occurring once and the leading ten covering approximately 9%. CDR1 and CDR2 (germline): SGHTA, FQGNSA. V dropped 1 base and J dropped 1; count of bases not matched to a gene: 9. The CDR3 is made up of 17 amino acids.

Sequenced material: peripheral blood. The sequence was obtained from a woman aged 50 to 65 with active or convalescent COVID-19. The rearrangement uses TRBV7-2 and TRBJ2-5; 7 nucleotides agree with TRBD2. The CDR3 reads CASSLGPLLAFQETQYF. The CDR3 DNA reads TGTGCCAGCAGCTTAGGCCCACTACTAGCGTTCCAAGAGACCCAGTACTTC. Supplemented by reference TRBV7-2 and TRBJ2-5, the full variable domain reads GAGVSQSPSNKVTEKGKDVELRCDPISGHTALYWYRQSLGQGLEFLIYFQGNSAPDKSGLPSDRFSAERTGGSVSTLTIQRTQQEDSAVYLCASSLGPLLAFQETQYFGPGTRLLVL.